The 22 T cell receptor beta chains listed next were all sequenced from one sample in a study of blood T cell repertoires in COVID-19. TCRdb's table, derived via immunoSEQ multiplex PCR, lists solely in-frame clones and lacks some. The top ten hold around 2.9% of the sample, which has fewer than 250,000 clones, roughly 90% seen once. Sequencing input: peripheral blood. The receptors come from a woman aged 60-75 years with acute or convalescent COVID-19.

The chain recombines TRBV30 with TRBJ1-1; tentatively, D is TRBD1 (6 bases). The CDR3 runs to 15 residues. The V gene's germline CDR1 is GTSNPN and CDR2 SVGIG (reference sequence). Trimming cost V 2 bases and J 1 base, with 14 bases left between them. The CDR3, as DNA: TGTGCCTGGAGTTGGACAGCCTTAACGAACACTGAAGCTTTCTTT. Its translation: CAWSWTALTNTEAFF.

CDR3 in amino acids: CASSGLSTYNEQFF. CDR3 bases: TGTGCCAGCAGTGGACTATCCACATACAATGAGCAGTTCTTC. The chain combines TRBV9 with TRBJ2-1, with D perhaps TRBD2 (6 bases). CDR1 is SGDLS and CDR2 is YYNGEE in the germline V gene. Trimming took off 5 bases at V and 4 bases at J, with 13 bases between the two ends. CDR3 length: 14 residues.

CDR3 in amino acids: CAWSVREAYGYTF. CDR3 sequence (DNA): TGTGCCTGGAGTGTAAGGGAGGCCTATGGCTACACCTTC. V usage is TRBV30 and J usage is TRBJ1-2; D is unclear. V was pared by 0 bases and J by 4 bases, with 9 bases between. The V gene's germline CDR1 is GTSNPN and CDR2 SVGIG (reference sequence). The CDR3 extends over 13 amino acids.

This CDR3 is CASSVSRGSQETQYF. The CDR3 DNA reads as TGTGCCAGCAGCGTCTCGAGAGGTTCTCAAGAGACCCAGTACTTC. The genes are TRBV9 and TRBJ2-5; D remains ambiguous. V was shortened by 2 bases and J by 2 bases, with 13 bases between the two germline ends. Per germline, CDR1 SGDLS and CDR2 YYNGEE. CDR3 length equals 15 residues.

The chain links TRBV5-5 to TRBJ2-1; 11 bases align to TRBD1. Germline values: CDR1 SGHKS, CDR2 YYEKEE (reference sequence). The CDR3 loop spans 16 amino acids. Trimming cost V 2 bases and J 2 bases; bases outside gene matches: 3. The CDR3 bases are TGTGCCAGCAGCTTAAGGGGACAGGGGGCCTACAATGAGCAGTTCTTC. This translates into CASSLRGQGAYNEQFF.

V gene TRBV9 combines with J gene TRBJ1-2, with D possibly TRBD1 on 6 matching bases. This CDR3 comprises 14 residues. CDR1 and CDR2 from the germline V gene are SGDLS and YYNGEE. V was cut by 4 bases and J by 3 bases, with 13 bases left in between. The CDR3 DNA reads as TGTGCCAGCAGCACCCGGGACAACTACTATGGCTACACCTTC. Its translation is CASSTRDNYYGYTF.

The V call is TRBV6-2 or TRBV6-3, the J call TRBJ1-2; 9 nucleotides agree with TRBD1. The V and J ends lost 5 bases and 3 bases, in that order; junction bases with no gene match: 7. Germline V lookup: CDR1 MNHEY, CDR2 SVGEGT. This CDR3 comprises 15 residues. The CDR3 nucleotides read TGTGCCAGCAGTCCCCGGGGACAGGGTTACTATGGCTACACCTTC. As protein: CASSPRGQGYYGYTF.

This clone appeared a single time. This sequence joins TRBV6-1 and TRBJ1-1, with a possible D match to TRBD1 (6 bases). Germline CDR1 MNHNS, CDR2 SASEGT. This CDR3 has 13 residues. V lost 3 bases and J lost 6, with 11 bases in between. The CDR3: CASSDTGIPEAFF. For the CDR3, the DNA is TGTGCCAGCAGTGACACAGGGATCCCTGAAGCTTTCTTT.

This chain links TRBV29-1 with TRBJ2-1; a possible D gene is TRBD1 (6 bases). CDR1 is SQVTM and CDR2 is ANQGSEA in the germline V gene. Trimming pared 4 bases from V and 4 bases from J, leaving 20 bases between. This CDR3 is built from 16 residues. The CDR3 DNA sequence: TGCAGCGTTGGGAACAGGGTGAGCCCCTATTACAATGAGCAGTTCTTC. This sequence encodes CSVGNRVSPYYNEQFF.

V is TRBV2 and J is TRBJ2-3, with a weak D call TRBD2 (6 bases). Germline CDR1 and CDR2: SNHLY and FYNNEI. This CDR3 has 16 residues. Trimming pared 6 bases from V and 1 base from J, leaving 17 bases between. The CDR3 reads CASSPTLSGRTDTQYF. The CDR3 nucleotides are TGTGCCAGCAGCCCCACCCTCAGCGGGCGCACAGATACGCAGTATTTT.

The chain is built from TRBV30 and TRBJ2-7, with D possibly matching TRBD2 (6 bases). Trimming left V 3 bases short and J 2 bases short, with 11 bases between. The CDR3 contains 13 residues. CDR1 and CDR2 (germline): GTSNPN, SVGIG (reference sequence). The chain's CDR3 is CAWRGGGTYEQYF. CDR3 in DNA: TGTGCCTGGAGGGGGGGAGGAACCTACGAGCAGTACTTC.

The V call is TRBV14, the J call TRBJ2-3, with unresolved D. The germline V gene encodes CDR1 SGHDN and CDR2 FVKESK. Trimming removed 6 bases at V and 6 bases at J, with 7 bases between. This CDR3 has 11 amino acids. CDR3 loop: CASRASDTQYF. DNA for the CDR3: TGTGCCAGCAGAGCGTCGGATACGCAGTATTTT.

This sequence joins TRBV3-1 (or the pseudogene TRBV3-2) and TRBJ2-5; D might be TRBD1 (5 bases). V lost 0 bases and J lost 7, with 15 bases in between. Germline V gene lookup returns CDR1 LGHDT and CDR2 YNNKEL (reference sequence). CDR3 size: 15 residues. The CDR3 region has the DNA TGTGCCAGCAGCCAAGAACCGCAGGGTCTCGCGACCCAGTACTTC. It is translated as CASSQEPQGLATQYF.

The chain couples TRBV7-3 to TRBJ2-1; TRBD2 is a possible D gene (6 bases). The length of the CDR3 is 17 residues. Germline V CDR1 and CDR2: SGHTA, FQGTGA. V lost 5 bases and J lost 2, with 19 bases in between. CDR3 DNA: TGTGCCAGCAGCCAACCCCTCGTGGGGGAGGCCTACAATGAGCAGTTCTTC. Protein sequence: CASSQPLVGEAYNEQFF.

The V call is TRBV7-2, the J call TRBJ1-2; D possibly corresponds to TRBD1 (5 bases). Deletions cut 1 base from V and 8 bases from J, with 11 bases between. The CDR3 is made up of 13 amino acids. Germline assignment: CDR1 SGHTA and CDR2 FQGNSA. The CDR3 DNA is TGTGCCAGCAGCTTAGACTACAGGAAGGGCTACACCTTC. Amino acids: CASSLDYRKGYTF.

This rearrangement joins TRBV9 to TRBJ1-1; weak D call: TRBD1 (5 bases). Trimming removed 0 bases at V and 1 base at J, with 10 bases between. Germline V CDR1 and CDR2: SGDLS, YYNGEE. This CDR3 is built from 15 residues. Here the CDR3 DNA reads TGTGCCAGCAGCGTAGGCCCCAGGGAGAACACTGAAGCTTTCTTT. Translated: CASSVGPRENTEAFF.

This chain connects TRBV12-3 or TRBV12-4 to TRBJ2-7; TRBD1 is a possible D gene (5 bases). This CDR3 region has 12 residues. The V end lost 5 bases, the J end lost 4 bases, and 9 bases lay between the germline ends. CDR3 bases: TGTGCCAGCAGTCTTCAGGGATACGAGCAGTACTTC. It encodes CASSLQGYEQYF.

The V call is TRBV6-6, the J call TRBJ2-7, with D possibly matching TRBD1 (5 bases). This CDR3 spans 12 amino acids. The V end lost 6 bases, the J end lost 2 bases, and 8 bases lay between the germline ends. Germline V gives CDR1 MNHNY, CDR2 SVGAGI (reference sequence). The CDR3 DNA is TGTGCCAGCAGGGACAACACCTACGAGCAGTACTTC. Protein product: CASRDNTYEQYF.

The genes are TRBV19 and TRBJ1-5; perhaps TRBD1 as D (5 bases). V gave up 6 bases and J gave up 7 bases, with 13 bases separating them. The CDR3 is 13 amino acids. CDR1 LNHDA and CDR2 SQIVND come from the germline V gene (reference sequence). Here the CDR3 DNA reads TGTGCCAGTAGAATGGGGGGGTTGCAGCCCCAGCATTTT. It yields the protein CASRMGGLQPQHF. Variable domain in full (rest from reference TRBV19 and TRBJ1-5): DGGITQSPKYLFRKEGQNVTLSCEQNLNHDAMYWYRQDPGQGLRLIYYSQIVNDFQKGDIAEGYSVSREKKESFPLTVTSAQKNPTAFYLCASRMGGLQPQHFGDGTRLSIL.

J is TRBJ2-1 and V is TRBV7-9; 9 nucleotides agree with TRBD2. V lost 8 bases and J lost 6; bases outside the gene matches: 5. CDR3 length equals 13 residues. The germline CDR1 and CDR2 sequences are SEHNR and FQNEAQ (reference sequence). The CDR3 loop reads CASSPSGTNEQFF. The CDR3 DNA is TGTGCCAGCTCGCCTAGCGGGACCAATGAGCAGTTCTTC. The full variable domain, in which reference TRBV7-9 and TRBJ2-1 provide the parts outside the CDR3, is DTGVSQNPRHKITKRGQNVTFRCDPISEHNRLYWYRQTLGQGPEFLTYFQNEAQLEKSRLLSDRFSAERPKGSFSTLEIQRTEQGDSAMYLCASSPSGTNEQFFGPGTRLTVL.

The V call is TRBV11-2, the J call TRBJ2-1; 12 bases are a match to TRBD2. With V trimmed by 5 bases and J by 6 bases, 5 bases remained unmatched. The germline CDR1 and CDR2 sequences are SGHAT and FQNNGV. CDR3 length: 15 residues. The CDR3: CASSPTSGRSNEQFF. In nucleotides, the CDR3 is TGTGCCAGCAGCCCCACTAGCGGGAGGAGCAATGAGCAGTTCTTC.

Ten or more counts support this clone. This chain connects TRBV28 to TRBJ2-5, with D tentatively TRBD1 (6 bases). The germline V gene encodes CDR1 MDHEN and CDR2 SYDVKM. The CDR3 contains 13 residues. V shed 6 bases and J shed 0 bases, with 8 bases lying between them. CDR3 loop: CASRPGDQETQYF. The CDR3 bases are TGTGCCAGCAGACCAGGGGACCAAGAGACCCAGTACTTC.